This TCR beta chain stems from a study of blood T cells in healthy people across ages. Together with a sample-barcoded 5' primer, a J-beta primer mix was included in a second PCR lasting roughly 7 to 11 cycles. Each CDR3 protein is one row after TCRdb ran MiXCR on the 5' RACE reads. The sample lists 800,000 to 950,000 distinct CDR3 sequences, roughly 40% seen once, with 10% to 15% in the top ten. Whole-study results and caveats: Naive and antigen-experienced cells were not separated, limiting conclusive comparison.

This clonotype was seen repeatedly, ten times or more. What it recognizes is unknown. Each of the donors had 8 to 10 milliliters of peripheral blood drawn into EDTA-treated Vacutainer tubes. Isolating PBMCs gave at least 7 million of these cells per sample. Germline V gives CDR1 SGHRS, CDR2 YFSETQ. The V segment lost 1 base and the J segment 0 bases; nucleotides outside the gene matches: 4. CDR3 length equals 15 residues. This TCR was sampled from a man aged 18 to 30 in good health. Specimen: blood. This sequence joins TRBV5-1 and TRBJ2-7; 7 bases agree with TRBD1. The CDR3 here is CASSLSTGPSYEQYF. The CDR3 DNA follows: TGCGCCAGCAGCTTGTCGACAGGGCCCTCCTACGAGCAGTACTTC. Filled out from reference TRBV5-1 and TRBJ2-7, the complete variable domain reads KAGVTQTPRYLIKTRGQQVTLSCSPISGHRSVSWYQQTPGQGLQFLFEYFSETQRNKGNFPGRFSGRQFSNSRSEMNVSTLELGDSALYLCASSLSTGPSYEQYFGPGTRLTVT.